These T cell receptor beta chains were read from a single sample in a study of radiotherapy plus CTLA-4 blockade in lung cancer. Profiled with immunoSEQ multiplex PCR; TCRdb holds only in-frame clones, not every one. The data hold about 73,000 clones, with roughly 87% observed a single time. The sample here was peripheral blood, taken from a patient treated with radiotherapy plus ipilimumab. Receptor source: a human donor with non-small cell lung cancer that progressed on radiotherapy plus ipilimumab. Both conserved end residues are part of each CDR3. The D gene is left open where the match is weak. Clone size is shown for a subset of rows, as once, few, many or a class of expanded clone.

CDR3nt: TGCGCCAGCAGCTTGGCCGGCAGTTCCTACGAGCAGTACTTC
CDR3aa: CASSLAGSSYEQYF
abundance: .
d_gene: .
j_gene: TRBJ2-7
v_gene: TRBV5-1
len: 14

CDR3nt: TGTGCCAGCAGTTACCCACAAGCTACCTTCTACGAGCAGTACTTC
CDR3aa: CASSYPQATFYEQYF
abundance: few
d_gene: .
j_gene: TRBJ2-7
v_gene: TRBV6-5
len: 15

CDR3nt: TGTGCCAGCAGCTTAGCGGGAGGGCCCACAGATACGCAGTATTTT
CDR3aa: CASSLAGGPTDTQYF
abundance: .
d_gene: TRBD2
j_gene: TRBJ2-3
v_gene: TRBV7-9
len: 15

CDR3nt: TGTGCCAGCAGCCCAAGGGGAGGAGATACGCAGTATTTT
CDR3aa: CASSPRGGDTQYF
abundance: .
d_gene: .
j_gene: TRBJ2-3
v_gene: TRBV6-6
len: 13

CDR3nt: TGCGCCAGCAGCCAAGATATGGCAGGGACAAAGTCTGGGGCCAACGTCCTGACTTTC
CDR3aa: CASSQDMAGTKSGANVLTF
abundance: .
d_gene: .
j_gene: TRBJ2-6
v_gene: TRBV4-1
len: 19

CDR3nt: TGTGCCAGCAGCCTCTACGGGACAGGAACCGAGACCCAGTACTTC
CDR3aa: CASSLYGTGTETQYF
abundance: .
d_gene: TRBD1
j_gene: TRBJ2-5
v_gene: TRBV9
len: 15

CDR3nt: TGTGCCAGCAGTTACTCTAGCGGGAGGGCTGGTGAGCAGTTCTTC
CDR3aa: CASSYSSGRAGEQFF
abundance: .
d_gene: TRBD2
j_gene: TRBJ2-1
v_gene: TRBV6-6
len: 15

CDR3nt: TGTGCCAGTAGGACCGACAGCCAAGGGAAAGCTTTCTTT
CDR3aa: CASRTDSQGKAFF
abundance: .
d_gene: .
j_gene: TRBJ1-1
v_gene: TRBV2
len: 13

CDR3nt: TGCGCCAGCACCGAGCTAGGCACTCACTATGGCTACACCTTC
CDR3aa: CASTELGTHYGYTF
abundance: .
d_gene: .
j_gene: TRBJ1-2
v_gene: TRBV10-2
len: 14

CDR3nt: TGTGCCAGCAGCGGTAGCGGGGGGGGTAATGAGCAGTTCTTC
CDR3aa: CASSGSGGGNEQFF
abundance: .
d_gene: TRBD2
j_gene: TRBJ2-1
v_gene: TRBV9
len: 14

CDR3nt: TGTGCCAGCAGCCGCCCGACATTCCAAAAACTGTTTTTT
CDR3aa: CASSRPTFQKLFF
abundance: .
d_gene: .
j_gene: TRBJ1-4
v_gene: TRBV28
len: 13

CDR3nt: TGTGCCAGCAGCTTAGGGCCAGCTGGAAACACCATATATTTT
CDR3aa: CASSLGPAGNTIYF
abundance: .
d_gene: .
j_gene: TRBJ1-3
v_gene: TRBV7-3
len: 14

CDR3nt: TGTGCCTGGAGGTCGGGACAGGCCGGTACTGAAAAACTGTTTTTT
CDR3aa: CAWRSGQAGTEKLFF
abundance: .
d_gene: TRBD1
j_gene: TRBJ1-4
v_gene: TRBV30
len: 15

CDR3nt: TGCGCCAGCAGCTATCGGGGGGACTCCTACGAGCAGTACTTC
CDR3aa: CASSYRGDSYEQYF
abundance: .
d_gene: TRBD2
j_gene: TRBJ2-7
v_gene: TRBV5-1
len: 14

CDR3nt: TGTGCCATCAGTGAGGAGTACTTTACGAACACCGGGGAGCTGTTTTTT
CDR3aa: CAISEEYFTNTGELFF
abundance: .
d_gene: .
j_gene: TRBJ2-2
v_gene: TRBV10-3
len: 16

CDR3nt: TGTGCCATCGCAAGGAACCGGGACAGTGAGGGCGGCTACACCTTC
CDR3aa: CAIARNRDSEGGYTF
abundance: .
d_gene: TRBD1
j_gene: TRBJ1-2
v_gene: TRBV10-3
len: 15

CDR3nt: TGTGCCAGCAGTTTGGCAGGGCATTACGAGCAGTACTTC
CDR3aa: CASSLAGHYEQYF
abundance: .
d_gene: .
j_gene: TRBJ2-7
v_gene: TRBV27
len: 13

CDR3nt: TGCAGCGTCCGGACAGGGGTAGATACGCAGTATTTT
CDR3aa: CSVRTGVDTQYF
abundance: .
d_gene: TRBD1
j_gene: TRBJ2-3
v_gene: TRBV29-1
len: 12

CDR3nt: TGTGCCAGCAGCATGGGACTAGCGGGTGGTGCCGGGGAGCTGTTTTTT
CDR3aa: CASSMGLAGGAGELFF
abundance: .
d_gene: TRBD2
j_gene: TRBJ2-2
v_gene: TRBV9
len: 16

CDR3nt: TGTGCCAGCAGTGAAAACGGTGGCAGGGGAACCGGGGAGCTGTTTTTT
CDR3aa: CASSENGGRGTGELFF
abundance: .
d_gene: .
j_gene: TRBJ2-2
v_gene: TRBV6-1
len: 16

CDR3nt: TGTGCCAGCCGAGCGGGCTCCTACAATGAGCAGTTCTTC
CDR3aa: CASRAGSYNEQFF
abundance: .
d_gene: .
j_gene: TRBJ2-1
v_gene: TRBV6-6
len: 13

CDR3nt: TGTGCCAGCAGCTTAGAAGGGGGCTACACCTTC
CDR3aa: CASSLEGGYTF
abundance: .
d_gene: .
j_gene: TRBJ1-2
v_gene: TRBV7-9
len: 11

CDR3nt: TGTGCCAGCAGCTCACTAGCGGGTGTCGAGTTCTTC
CDR3aa: CASSSLAGVEFF
abundance: .
d_gene: TRBD2
j_gene: TRBJ2-1
v_gene: TRBV13
len: 12

CDR3nt: TGTGCCAGCAGCGTCTCGTCAGGTACAACTAATGAAAAACTGTTTTTT
CDR3aa: CASSVSSGTTNEKLFF
abundance: .
d_gene: .
j_gene: TRBJ1-4
v_gene: TRBV9
len: 16

CDR3nt: TGTGCCAGCAGTTACCCCCGGGGGACAGGGGGCCCTCAGCCCCAGCATTTT
CDR3aa: CASSYPRGTGGPQPQHF
abundance: .
d_gene: TRBD1
j_gene: TRBJ1-5
v_gene: TRBV28
len: 17

CDR3nt: TGTGCCAGCAGCACCGGACAGGGGAACACTGAAGCTTTCTTT
CDR3aa: CASSTGQGNTEAFF
abundance: .
d_gene: TRBD1
j_gene: TRBJ1-1
v_gene: TRBV5-8
len: 14

CDR3nt: TGTGCCAGCAGCCAAGAATGGGGGCGGAATGAGCAGTTCTTC
CDR3aa: CASSQEWGRNEQFF
abundance: .
d_gene: .
j_gene: TRBJ2-1
v_gene: TRBV14
len: 14

CDR3nt: TGTGCCATCAGCATTAGCGAAACTGGCACAGATACGCAGTATTTT
CDR3aa: CAISISETGTDTQYF
abundance: once
d_gene: .
j_gene: TRBJ2-3
v_gene: TRBV10-3
len: 15

CDR3nt: TGTGCCAGCAGTCCGACCCTTCTGCTGGAGCTGTTTTTT
CDR3aa: CASSPTLLLELFF
abundance: .
d_gene: .
j_gene: TRBJ2-2
v_gene: TRBV28
len: 13

CDR3nt: TGTGCCAGCAGCGCACTATTACGGGACAGGATGAATTCACCCCTCCACTTT
CDR3aa: CASSALLRDRMNSPLHF
abundance: .
d_gene: TRBD1
j_gene: TRBJ1-6
v_gene: TRBV2
len: 17

CDR3nt: TGTGCCAGCAGTCCTCAACTATCGTGGTACGAGCAGTACTTC
CDR3aa: CASSPQLSWYEQYF
abundance: once
d_gene: .
j_gene: TRBJ2-7
v_gene: TRBV27
len: 14

CDR3nt: TGTGCCACCAGCTACCGGGACAATGAGCAGTTCTTC
CDR3aa: CATSYRDNEQFF
abundance: .
d_gene: .
j_gene: TRBJ2-1
v_gene: TRBV15
len: 12

CDR3nt: TGCGCCAGCAGTGGTGAGGGAATCTGGGGCACAGATACGCAGTATTTT
CDR3aa: CASSGEGIWGTDTQYF
abundance: once
d_gene: .
j_gene: TRBJ2-3
v_gene: TRBV10-1
len: 16

CDR3nt: TGTGCCAGTAGTATAGGGCGGGAGGGCGAGGGAGAGCAGTTCTTC
CDR3aa: CASSIGREGEGEQFF
abundance: few
d_gene: TRBD2
j_gene: TRBJ2-1
v_gene: TRBV19
len: 15

CDR3nt: TGCAGCGCCAGAACCTGGGGGGCCGGTAGCGGATACAATGAGCAGTTCTTC
CDR3aa: CSARTWGAGSGYNEQFF
abundance: .
d_gene: .
j_gene: TRBJ2-1
v_gene: TRBV29-1
len: 17

CDR3nt: TGTGCCAGCAGTGAGCCGACAGGGGGCTTATCTCTCGATGAGCAGTTCTTC
CDR3aa: CASSEPTGGLSLDEQFF
abundance: .
d_gene: TRBD1
j_gene: TRBJ2-1
v_gene: TRBV2
len: 17

CDR3nt: TGTGCCAGTAGTGTAACAGGGAGCACAGATACGCAGTATTTT
CDR3aa: CASSVTGSTDTQYF
abundance: .
d_gene: .
j_gene: TRBJ2-3
v_gene: TRBV19
len: 14

CDR3nt: TGCGCCAGCAGGAAGGATGTCAGCTCCTACGAGCAGTACTTC
CDR3aa: CASRKDVSSYEQYF
abundance: .
d_gene: .
j_gene: TRBJ2-7
v_gene: TRBV10-1
len: 14

CDR3nt: TGTGCCAGCAGAGACGGACAGGGAGGAACCGGGGAGCTGTTTTTT
CDR3aa: CASRDGQGGTGELFF
abundance: .
d_gene: TRBD1
j_gene: TRBJ2-2
v_gene: TRBV27
len: 15

CDR3nt: TGCGCCAGCAGCCAAGATATTCGACAGCCAGAAGCTTTCTTT
CDR3aa: CASSQDIRQPEAFF
abundance: .
d_gene: .
j_gene: TRBJ1-1
v_gene: TRBV4-1
len: 14

CDR3nt: TGTGCCAGCTCACCGACAGGGAACTATGGCTACACCTTC
CDR3aa: CASSPTGNYGYTF
abundance: few
d_gene: TRBD1
j_gene: TRBJ1-2
v_gene: TRBV18
len: 13

CDR3nt: TGTGCCAGCAGGGGACAGGCGAACACTGAAGCTTTCTTT
CDR3aa: CASRGQANTEAFF
abundance: .
d_gene: TRBD1
j_gene: TRBJ1-1
v_gene: TRBV6-1
len: 13

CDR3nt: TGTGCCACCAGACTAGCGGGGTCCACAGATACGCAGTATTTT
CDR3aa: CATRLAGSTDTQYF
abundance: .
d_gene: TRBD2
j_gene: TRBJ2-3
v_gene: TRBV5-6
len: 14

CDR3nt: TGTGCCAGCAGTTTAACGGGACAGGGGCAACTCAATGAGCAGTTCTTC
CDR3aa: CASSLTGQGQLNEQFF
abundance: .
d_gene: TRBD1
j_gene: TRBJ2-1
v_gene: TRBV28
len: 16

CDR3nt: TGTGCCAGCAGTCCCGCTGAGGACAGGGCTGGCTACACCTTC
CDR3aa: CASSPAEDRAGYTF
abundance: .
d_gene: TRBD1
j_gene: TRBJ1-2
v_gene: TRBV6-5
len: 14

CDR3nt: TGTGCCAGTAGTGTGGGCGGGTCGCCCGGGGAGCTGTTTTTT
CDR3aa: CASSVGGSPGELFF
abundance: .
d_gene: .
j_gene: TRBJ2-2
v_gene: TRBV19
len: 14

CDR3nt: TGTGCCTGGAGTGTGTCGGCGGTCACCGGGGAGCTGTTTTTT
CDR3aa: CAWSVSAVTGELFF
abundance: .
d_gene: .
j_gene: TRBJ2-2
v_gene: TRBV30
len: 14